The 10 T cell receptor beta chains in this list originate from one sample, sequenced in a study of shared clonotypes between healthy human individuals. Libraries were prepared by immunoSEQ multiplex PCR; TCRdb keeps only in-frame clonotypes and omits some of them. The sample lists under 2.5 million clones, 80% to 95% occurring once. Sequenced input: naive CD4+ T cells from PBMCs. As to subset: CD45RA+ positively selected. These receptors originate from a man aged 18-30 years in good health. Some clones in this sample may be carry-over from other donors' samples.

The rearrangement uses TRBV1 and TRBJ2-3; the D call in the table, TRBD2, was not verified against the DNA. TRBV1 is designated a pseudogene. This CDR3 comprises 16 residues. CDR3 sequence (DNA): TGCACCAGCAGCGCCCTAAGCGGGTCAGACACAGATACGCAGTATTTT. Protein product: CTSSALSGSDTDTQYF.

The rearrangement joins TRBV5-5 to TRBJ1-5; tentative D call: TRBD1 (5 bases). CDR1 and CDR2 from the germline V gene are SGHKS and YYEKEE (reference sequence). The V end lost 0 bases, the J end lost 7 bases, and 8 bases lay between the germline ends. CDR3 size: 13 residues. CDR3 sequence reads: CASSLDRYQPQHF. DNA of the CDR3: TGTGCCAGCAGCTTGGACAGGTACCAGCCCCAGCATTTT. The complete variable domain, with remaining parts taken from reference TRBV5-5 and TRBJ1-5, reads DAGVTQSPTHLIKTRGQQVTLRCSPISGHKSVSWYQQVLGQGPQFIFQYYEKEERGRGNFPDRFSARQFPNYSSELNVNALLLGDSALYLCASSLDRYQPQHFGDGTRLSIL.

Note on this clone: At the DNA level, this CDR3 is encoded by other sequences in the same sample as well. This chain joins TRBV6-5 and TRBJ1-5; D is unresolved. The CDR3 runs 13 residues. The germline V and J ends were trimmed by 2 bases and 3 bases, with 5 bases remaining between them. Germline lookup yields CDR1 MNHEY and CDR2 SVGAGI. CDR3 amino acids: CASSYLVNQPQHF. Here the CDR3 DNA reads TGTGCCAGCAGTTACCTAGTCAATCAGCCCCAGCATTTT.

V usage is TRBV9 and J usage is TRBJ2-2; the match to TRBD1 covers 10 bases. The CDR3 sequence is 15 residues long. V lost 4 bases and J lost 7; bases outside the gene matches: 7. Germline loops: CDR1 SGDLS, CDR2 YYNGEE. For the CDR3, the DNA is TGTGCCAGCAGCACCCGACAGGGGGCTGACGGGGAGCTGTTTTTT. The encoded protein is CASSTRQGADGELFF.

CDR3 coding DNA: TGTGCCAGCAGCGTTTCTGATACGCAGTATTTT. Amino acid sequence: CASSVSDTQYF. V and J are TRBV7-8 and TRBJ2-3; D remains ambiguous. This CDR3 has 11 amino acids. Trimming removed 5 bases from V and 6 bases from J, with 6 bases in between. Germline CDR1 SGHVS, CDR2 FQNEAQ.

The gene calls are TRBV7-8 and TRBJ1-1; 10 nucleotides align to TRBD1. Germline trimming cut 5 bases from V and 3 bases from J; bases unmatched to any gene: 3. The germline V gene encodes CDR1 SGHVS and CDR2 FQNEAQ. The CDR3 contains 14 residues. The CDR3 region is CASSKGQGDTEAFF. CDR3 sequence (DNA): TGTGCCAGCAGCAAAGGACAGGGGGACACTGAAGCTTTCTTT.

The V gene is TRBV6-5, the J gene TRBJ1-1; D not resolved. V lost 4 bases and J 7 bases, leaving 7 bases between the germline ends. This CDR3 is built from 11 residues. CDR1 and CDR2 from the germline V gene are MNHEY and SVGAGI. The CDR3 region has the DNA TGTGCCAGCAGTTCCGGGCGTGAAGCTTTCTTT. Its protein is CASSSGREAFF.

The rearrangement links TRBV14 to TRBJ1-2; 8 bases are a match to TRBD1. In germline, CDR1 is SGHDN, CDR2 FVKESK. Unmatched junction bases numbered 0, after V lost 1 base and J lost 8 bases. CDR3 length: 12 amino acids. This CDR3 is CASSQGQGGYTF. CDR3 coding DNA: TGTGCCAGCAGCCAAGGACAGGGGGGCTACACCTTC.

This clone is a singleton in its sample. The chain uses TRBV7-3 and TRBJ2-1, with D possibly matching TRBD1 (6 bases). Germline loops: CDR1 SGHTA, CDR2 FQGTGA. V lost 2 bases and J lost 5, with 10 bases in between. The CDR3 is made up of 14 amino acids. The CDR3 reads CASSLQGWHNEQFF. CDR3 nucleotide sequence: TGTGCCAGCAGCTTACAGGGGTGGCACAATGAGCAGTTCTTC.

This chain joins TRBV5-1 and TRBJ2-7; 9 bases fit TRBD2. V shed 0 bases and J 5 bases; nucleotides not matched to a gene: 6. Per the germline V gene, CDR1 is SGHRS and CDR2 is YFSETQ. The CDR3 has 15 amino acids. Written as DNA, the CDR3 is TGCGCCAGCAGCTTGGGCGGGAGGGCGACGGACGAGCAGTACTTC. As protein: CASSLGGRATDEQYF.